This TCR beta chain came from a study of cytomegalovirus exposure and HLA in healthy donors. Study-wide findings and caveats: Overall, around 150 TCR beta chains were annotated as cytomegalovirus-associated. HLA alleles showed associations with approximately 15,000 TCR beta sequences in a later analysis, at a 0.05 false discovery rate.

The PCR contained 60 Vbeta and 13 Jbeta primers. TCRdb keeps only in-frame clones here, not all; method: immunoSEQ multiplex PCR. The data hold about 140,000 clones, with less than 85% observed a single time. V was pared by 3 bases and J by 5 bases, with 7 bases between. The CDR3 covers 12 residues. Germline V gene sequence: CDR1 SGDLS, CDR2 YYNGEE. Comment on this clone: Its antigen remains unknown.

The TCR was taken from a man aged 35-49 years in good health and CMV-seropositive. The chain is built from TRBV9 and TRBJ2-3, with D perhaps matching TRBD1 (6 bases). Sequenced: PBMCs. In DNA form, the CDR3 reads TGTGCCAGCAGCGGAGGGGGAGATACGCAGTATTTT. It yields the protein CASSGGGDTQYF. Combining the CDR3 with reference TRBV9 and TRBJ2-3 gives the whole variable domain DSGVTQTPKHLITATGQRVTLRCSPRSGDLSVYWYQQSLDQGLQFLIQYYNGEERAKGNILERFSAQQFPDLHSELNLSSLELGDSALYFCASSGGGDTQYFGPGTRLTVL.